One and the same sample provided the 23 T cell receptor beta chains below, sequenced in a study of graft-versus-host responses after intestinal transplantation. Profiled with immunoSEQ multiplex PCR; TCRdb holds only in-frame clones, not every one. The top ten clones hold 1.1% of a sample with about 90,000 clones, approximately 92% of them seen once. Which antigens these TCRs recognize remains unknown. The source material was unstimulated CD8+ T cells sorted from spleen or lymph node cells, sampled before transplant. The source of these receptors is a human donor who was the organ donor for an intestinal transplant.

The chain employs TRBV25-1 and TRBJ1-2; a weak D match, TRBD1 (6 bases). Trimming took off 3 bases at V and 2 bases at J, with 16 bases between the two ends. This CDR3 region has 16 residues. CDR1 is MGHDK, CDR2 SYGVNS, per germline. CDR3 coding DNA: TGTGCCAGCAGTGACACCATGGGACACCTGAACTATGGCTACACCTTC. Its protein is CASSDTMGHLNYGYTF.

The chain couples TRBV9 to TRBJ2-2; a weak D match, TRBD2 (7 bases). V was trimmed by 2 bases and J by 4 bases, leaving 9 bases between them. Germline assignment: CDR1 SGDLS and CDR2 YYNGEE. The CDR3 extends over 14 amino acids. CDR3 protein: CASSVGGRTGELFF. CDR3 bases: TGTGCCAGCAGCGTCGGGGGGCGCACCGGGGAGCTGTTTTTT.

The CDR3 coding sequence is TGTGCCAGTAAGCCTAGCGGGGTCGTCTACGAGCAGTACTTC. Translation: CASKPSGVVYEQYF. This sequence joins TRBV19 and TRBJ2-7; TRBD2 agrees at 9 bases. The CDR3 covers 14 residues. Per germline, CDR1 LNHDA and CDR2 SQIVND (reference sequence). With V trimmed by 7 bases and J by 3 bases, 7 bases remained unmatched. The full variable domain, completed using reference TRBV19 and TRBJ2-7, is DGGITQSPKYLFRKEGQNVTLSCEQNLNHDAMYWYRQDPGQGLRLIYYSQIVNDFQKGDIAEGYSVSREKKESFPLTVTSAQKNPTAFYLCASKPSGVVYEQYFGPGTRLTVT.

This rearrangement joins TRBV19 to TRBJ1-1, with TRBD1 as a possible D gene (6 bases). The CDR3 is made up of 14 amino acids. In germline, CDR1 is LNHDA, CDR2 SQIVND (reference sequence). Trimming stripped 10 bases from V and 6 bases from J, with 21 bases between. The CDR3 bases are TGTGCCACCACGACCACAGGGTTAGGACCTGAAGCTTTCTTT. As protein: CATTTTGLGPEAFF.

This chain uses TRBV4-1 with TRBJ1-1; D is unclear. V lost 4 bases to trimming and J lost 6 bases, with 21 bases between them. In germline, CDR1 is MGHRA, CDR2 YSYEKL. The CDR3 sequence is 16 residues long. Here the CDR3 reads CASSPGPRGWMAEAFF. CDR3 sequence (DNA): TGCGCCAGCAGCCCTGGGCCCCGAGGGTGGATGGCTGAAGCTTTCTTT.

This clone was picked up a small number of times. This rearrangement joins TRBV6-5 to TRBJ2-5; D perhaps matches TRBD1 (5 bases). This CDR3 is 14 amino acids long. Germline V gene sequence: CDR1 MNHEY, CDR2 SVGAGI. V gave up 6 bases and J gave up 5 bases, with 16 bases separating them. This chain's CDR3 is CASSSQGRRETQYF. CDR3 nucleotides: TGTGCCAGCAGCTCCCAGGGCAGGCGTGAGACCCAGTACTTC.

This clone was seen a handful of times. V and J are TRBV27 and TRBJ2-7, with TRBD2 matching over 11 bases. With 7 bases clipped from V and 1 base from J, the junction kept 6 bases outside the gene matches. The germline V gene has CDR1 MNHEY and CDR2 SMNVEV (reference sequence). CDR3 length: 15 residues. CDR3 DNA sequence: TGTGCCAGCACCCCCCTAGCGGGAGGATCCTACGAGCAGTACTTC. It encodes CASTPLAGGSYEQYF.

The chain joins TRBV19 to TRBJ2-1; 9 nucleotides agree with TRBD1. The germline V gene encodes CDR1 LNHDA and CDR2 SQIVND (reference sequence). Germline trimming cut 6 bases from V and 4 bases from J; bases unmatched to any gene: 4. The length of the CDR3 is 14 residues. DNA of the CDR3: TGTGCCAGTAGACCCGGGACAGGGTACAATGAGCAGTTCTTC. It yields the protein CASRPGTGYNEQFF.

This chain joins TRBV11-3 and TRBJ2-7; 7 bases are shared with TRBD1. The junction had 21 bases not matched to a gene; V was cut back by 5 bases and J by 5 bases. The CDR3 is made up of 18 amino acids. Germline V gene sequence: CDR1 SGHNT, CDR2 YENEEA. The CDR3 here is CASSQPRGMDFGENEQYF. CDR3 nucleotides: TGTGCCAGCAGCCAACCCAGGGGGATGGACTTTGGGGAAAACGAGCAGTACTTC.

The rearrangement joins TRBV11-3 to TRBJ2-7; TRBD1 is a possible D gene (6 bases). The CDR3 spans 17 residues. Germline CDR1 SGHNT, CDR2 YENEEA. Trimming cost V 4 bases and J 5 bases, with 24 bases left between them. DNA for the CDR3: TGTGCCAGCAGCTCATCGGACAGAGTTTGGTCAAGGAACGAGCAGTACTTC. Its protein product is CASSSSDRVWSRNEQYF. Drawing the rest from reference TRBV11-3 and TRBJ2-7, the complete variable domain is EAGVVQSPRYKIIEKKQPVAFWCNPISGHNTLYWYLQNLGQGPELLIRYENEEAVDDSQLPKDRFSAERLKGVDSTLKIQPAELGDSAVYLCASSSSDRVWSRNEQYFGPGTRLTVT.

V is TRBV6-5 and J is TRBJ1-4; perhaps TRBD1 as D (6 bases). Trimming shortened V by 9 bases and J by 5 bases, and 19 bases separated the two germline ends. Germline-derived CDR1 and CDR2 are MNHEY and SVGAGI. CDR3 size: 15 residues. The CDR3 DNA reads TGTGCCAGTTCGCCTCTACAGGGAGAAAATGAAAAACTGTTTTTT. Its translation: CASSPLQGENEKLFF.

Only one count was recorded for this clone. This sequence joins TRBV11-3 and TRBJ1-2; unclear D gene. V was pared by 5 bases and J by 0 bases, with 7 bases between. The CDR3 totals 13 residues. CDR1 is SGHNT, CDR2 YENEEA, per germline. The CDR3 nucleotides are TGTGCCAGCAGCACCAGTTCTAACTATGGCTACACCTTC. It is translated as CASSTSSNYGYTF.

This clone was found once. This rearrangement joins TRBV27 to TRBJ2-1; D is possibly TRBD2 (5 bases). The germline V gene encodes CDR1 MNHEY and CDR2 SMNVEV (reference sequence). The CDR3 covers 15 residues. The V and J ends lost 8 bases and 4 bases respectively, with 18 bases between them. The CDR3 DNA reads as TGTGCCAGCTCCCTTGCAGCGGCGCTTTACAATGAGCAGTTCTTC. Its protein is CASSLAAALYNEQFF.

Here the CDR3 reads CASSFEPGTASYEQYF. The CDR3 DNA reads as TGCGCCAGCAGCTTCGAACCCGGGACAGCCTCCTACGAGCAGTACTTC. The gene calls are TRBV5-1 and TRBJ2-7; 7 nucleotides match TRBD1. V shed 2 bases and J 0 bases; nucleotides not matched to a gene: 8. Germline V lookup: CDR1 SGHRS, CDR2 YFSETQ. This CDR3 is built from 16 residues.

The rearrangement links TRBV27 to TRBJ2-2, with D possibly matching TRBD1 (6 bases). This CDR3 region has 14 residues. Trimming pared 4 bases from V and 6 bases from J, leaving 12 bases between. Germline assignment: CDR1 MNHEY and CDR2 SMNVEV (reference sequence). Written as DNA, the CDR3 is TGTGCCAGCAGTTGGGACATATACGCCGGGGAGCTGTTTTTT. Its translation: CASSWDIYAGELFF.

The chain carries TRBV19 and TRBJ1-2; a weak D match, TRBD1 (6 bases). V was cut by 0 bases and J by 3 bases, with 14 bases left in between. This CDR3 is 16 amino acids long. Germline V gene lookup returns CDR1 LNHDA and CDR2 SQIVND (reference sequence). Here the CDR3 DNA reads TGTGCCAGTAGTATAGATCTCCAGGGGTTGGACTATGGCTACACCTTC. Residues: CASSIDLQGLDYGYTF.

V and J are TRBV9 and TRBJ1-2, with a weak D call TRBD1 (5 bases). Trimming stripped 0 bases from V and 4 bases from J, with 13 bases between. Germline loops: CDR1 SGDLS, CDR2 YYNGEE. This CDR3 has 15 residues. CDR3: CASSVGSSRAYGYTF. The CDR3 nucleotides read TGTGCCAGCAGCGTAGGCAGTTCCAGGGCCTATGGCTACACCTTC.

This chain uses TRBV11-2 with TRBJ1-2; D possibly corresponds to TRBD1 (5 bases). The CDR3 consists of 14 residues. Germline V lookup: CDR1 SGHAT, CDR2 FQNNGV. V lost 5 bases and J 5 bases, leaving 15 bases between the germline ends. CDR3 DNA: TGTGCCAGCAGCCCACTTGGGGCACTATATGGCTACACCTTC. Protein: CASSPLGALYGYTF.

V usage is TRBV11-3 and J usage is TRBJ2-7; weak D call: TRBD2 (5 bases). The CDR3 is made up of 15 amino acids. The germline gives CDR1 SGHNT, CDR2 YENEEA. V dropped 6 bases and J dropped 0 bases, with 15 bases sitting between them. CDR3 sequence reads: CASSSLAKGSYEQYF. CDR3 DNA sequence: TGTGCCAGCAGTTCGCTAGCAAAGGGCTCCTACGAGCAGTACTTC.

The CDR3 loop is CASSPPGTGAYEQYF. CDR3 DNA: TGTGCCAGCAGTCCCCCCGGGACAGGGGCCTACGAGCAGTACTTC. This sequence joins TRBV28 and TRBJ2-7; 10 positions match TRBD1. The CDR3 covers 15 residues. V lost 5 bases, J lost 2 bases, and 6 bases stayed unmatched. CDR1 and CDR2 from the germline V gene are MDHEN and SYDVKM.

CDR3 in DNA: TGTGCCAGCAGCCCTCTACTAGAAAAATCGCCCTACGAGCAGTACTTC. Its protein is CASSPLLEKSPYEQYF. J is TRBJ2-7 and V is TRBV11-1; a weak D match, TRBD2 (5 bases). The CDR3 has 16 amino acids. V was cut by 5 bases and J by 2 bases, with 19 bases left in between. Germline lookup yields CDR1 SGHAT and CDR2 FQDESV (reference sequence).

The V call is TRBV13, the J call TRBJ1-4, with a possible D match to TRBD1 (6 bases). The germline V gene encodes CDR1 PRHDT and CDR2 FYEKMQ (reference sequence). The CDR3 totals 14 residues. The V gene lost 0 bases and the J gene lost 8 bases, with 10 bases spanning the gap. The DNA of the CDR3 is TGTGCCAGCAGCTTAGGGGTGGGACAAGAAAAACTGTTTTTT. Protein: CASSLGVGQEKLFF.

The CDR3 loop reads CASRTGGDGYTF. CDR3 coding DNA: TGTGCCAGTAGGACAGGGGGCGATGGCTACACCTTC. This chain joins TRBV19 and TRBJ1-2; 10 nucleotides agree with TRBD1. Germline V CDR1 and CDR2: LNHDA, SQIVND (reference sequence). The CDR3 covers 12 residues. The ends lost 6 bases at V and 6 bases at J; junction bases unmatched: 1.